This T cell receptor beta chain was identified during a study of blood T cell repertoires in COVID-19. Study information: COVID-19 samples from acute and convalescent phases originated in the United States, Italy and Spain. In each case, the material was cDNA or gDNA derived from T cells, B-cell-depleted T cells, or PBMCs.

This CDR3 region has 14 residues. Germline assignment: CDR1 SGHRS and CDR2 YFSETQ. The V and J ends lost 4 bases and 5 bases respectively, with 15 bases between them. Per the original methods: Amplification with reference gene primers provided the estimates of nucleated cell counts. The method was immunoSEQ multiplex PCR; TCRdb's version includes in-frame clones alone and lacks a portion of them. V, J and clone size are taken as reported in that table, and D and trimming were inferred from the DNA itself. The profile shows tens of thousands of clones, 88% of them singletons. The gene calls are TRBV5-1 and TRBJ1-1, with D tentatively TRBD1 (6 bases). The clonotype originates from an older man with acute or convalescent COVID-19. Sequencing input: peripheral blood. The CDR3 DNA is TGCGCCAGCAGCCTGGGGGGGCCCGGAACTGAAGCTTTCTTT. As protein: CASSLGGPGTEAFF.